This T cell receptor beta chain was identified during a study of T cells after yellow fever vaccination. TCRdb analysed the 5' RACE reads with MiXCR anew, one entry per CDR3 protein. The table records about 310,000 distinct CDR3 sequences, around 4% of them present only once. The germline V gene has CDR1 SGHNT and CDR2 YYREEE (reference sequence). The CDR3 contains 15 residues. V was cut by 2 bases and J by 2 bases, with 10 bases left in between. At least ten counts were recorded for this clonotype. The clonotype comes from a man between 18 and 29 years old who received the YFV17D yellow fever vaccine. Specimen: PBMCs, collected on the day of the yellow fever booster vaccination. V is TRBV5-4 and J is TRBJ2-2, with unresolved D. DNA for the CDR3: TGTGCCAGCAGCTTAAATCCTCGCAACACCGGGGAGCTGTTTTTT. It encodes CASSLNPRNTGELFF.